These 14 T cell receptor beta chains originate from one sample sequenced in a study of blood T cell repertoires in COVID-19. Only in-frame clones appear in the TCRdb table, and some are missing; sequencing was by immunoSEQ multiplex PCR. The table has 65,000 to 75,000 clones, roughly 79% seen once; the top ten hold 21%. The sequenced sample consisted of peripheral blood. The source is a man between 65 and 85 years old with acute or convalescent COVID-19.

Concerning this clone itself: The CDR3 does not end in the conserved phenylalanine or tryptophan, so this is likely a read error. V and J are TRBV23-1 and TRBJ1-6, with 8 bases aligning to TRBD1. TRBV23-1 is an open reading frame, and its role is uncertain. After removal of 4 bases from V and 10 bases from J, the junction contained 9 bases not matched to a gene. The CDR3 totals 15 residues. This chain's CDR3 is CASSPDRGLRSPLHL. In DNA form, the CDR3 reads TGCGCCAGCAGTCCTGACAGGGGTCTAAGATCACCCCTCCACCTT.

CDR3 amino acids: CASSWEGYRDTQYF. In DNA form, the CDR3 reads TGTGCCAGCAGCTGGGAGGGTTACCGAGATACGCAGTATTTT. This chain joins TRBV7-9 and TRBJ2-3; TRBD2 aligns across 7 bases. Germline assignment: CDR1 SEHNR and CDR2 FQNEAQ (reference sequence). This CDR3 has 14 residues. The ends lost 4 bases at V and 5 bases at J; junction bases unmatched: 6.

V gene TRBV10-3 combines with J gene TRBJ2-1, with D possibly TRBD2 on 6 matching bases. The germline V gene encodes CDR1 ENHRY and CDR2 SYGVKD. Trimming left V 7 bases short and J 3 bases short, with 31 bases between. CDR3 length equals 20 residues. CDR3 loop: CAITKSPGPSLRGDYNEQFF. The DNA for the CDR3 is TGTGCCATCACCAAAAGCCCGGGACCTTCATTGCGCGGGGACTACAATGAGCAGTTCTTC.

J is TRBJ2-4 and V is TRBV5-8; D is perhaps TRBD2 (5 bases). Germline V gives CDR1 SGHTS, CDR2 YDEGEE. This CDR3 is 15 amino acids long. V dropped 0 bases and J dropped 1 base, with 8 bases sitting between them. The CDR3: CASSLGGGAKNIQYF. The CDR3 DNA is TGTGCCAGCAGCTTGGGAGGCGGGGCCAAAAACATTCAGTACTTC. Complete variable domain (other parts from reference TRBV5-8 and TRBJ2-4): EAGVTQSPTHLIKTRGQQATLRCSPISGHTSVYWYQQALGLGLQFLLWYDEGEERNRGNFPPRFSGRQFPNYSSELNVNALELEDSALYLCASSLGGGAKNIQYFGAGTRLSVL.

This clone is a singleton in its sample. The chain joins TRBV11-2 to TRBJ2-7; 14 bases agree with TRBD2. The V gene end was trimmed by 7 bases and the J gene end by 6 bases; junction bases not matched to a gene: 5. CDR1 is SGHAT and CDR2 is FQNNGV in the germline V gene. This CDR3 comprises 14 residues. Here the CDR3 reads CASTPGLAGVEQYF. DNA for the CDR3: TGTGCCAGCACCCCGGGACTAGCGGGAGTCGAGCAGTACTTC. The complete variable domain, with remaining parts taken from reference TRBV11-2 and TRBJ2-7, reads EAGVAQSPRYKIIEKRQSVAFWCNPISGHATLYWYQQILGQGPKLLIQFQNNGVVDDSQLPKDRFSAERLKGVDSTLKIQPAKLEDSAVYLCASTPGLAGVEQYFGPGTRLTVT.

V and J are TRBV3-1 (or the pseudogene TRBV3-2) and TRBJ2-3, with 12 nucleotides matching TRBD2. Trimming cost V 0 bases and J 5 bases; bases outside gene matches: 3. Germline values: CDR1 LGHDT, CDR2 YNNKEL (reference sequence). The CDR3 has 16 amino acids. CDR3 sequence: CASSQELGLAGDTQYF. CDR3 nucleotide sequence: TGTGCCAGCAGCCAAGAGCTGGGACTAGCGGGAGATACGCAGTATTTT.

J is TRBJ2-3 and V is TRBV10-3; TRBD2 matches 16 bases. The junction had 8 bases not matched to a gene; V was cut back by 4 bases and J by 4 bases. This CDR3 spans 18 amino acids. Germline assignment: CDR1 ENHRY and CDR2 SYGVKD. The CDR3 reads CAISGPGTSGRAPDTQYF. The CDR3, as DNA: TGTGCCATCAGTGGCCCCGGGACTAGCGGGAGGGCCCCAGATACGCAGTATTTT.

The CDR3 sequence: CASRTGPNTEAFF. The DNA of the CDR3 is TGTGCCAGTAGGACAGGGCCGAACACTGAAGCTTTCTTT. This chain connects TRBV19 to TRBJ1-1; 7 nucleotides line up with TRBD1. Germline V CDR1 and CDR2: LNHDA, SQIVND (reference sequence). The V and J ends lost 6 bases and 1 base, in that order; junction bases with no gene match: 2. This CDR3 contains 13 residues.

The CDR3 region is CASSYSTGGKEKLFF. As DNA, the CDR3 is TGTGCCAGCAGTTACTCGACAGGGGGGAAAGAAAAACTGTTTTTT. This chain joins TRBV6-2 or TRBV6-3 and TRBJ1-4, with 9 bases identical to TRBD1. V shed 0 bases and J 8 bases; nucleotides not matched to a gene: 4. Germline V gene lookup returns CDR1 MNHEY and CDR2 SVGEGT. This CDR3 spans 15 amino acids.

V usage is TRBV4-2 and J usage is TRBJ2-5, with 8 bases lining up with TRBD2. The CDR3 covers 15 residues. Trimming cost V 0 bases and J 5 bases; bases outside gene matches: 5. Germline V gene lookup returns CDR1 LGHNA and CDR2 YNFKEQ. CDR3 bases: TGTGCCAGCAGCCAAGATGGGACTAGGGATGAGACCCAGTACTTC. This gives the protein CASSQDGTRDETQYF.

V and J are TRBV3-1 (or the pseudogene TRBV3-2) and TRBJ2-2; no reliable D call. The length of the CDR3 is 15 residues. V dropped 4 bases and J dropped 0 bases, with 9 bases sitting between them. Germline values: CDR1 LGHDT, CDR2 YNNKEL (reference sequence). CDR3 residues: CASSPLDTNTGELFF. DNA for the CDR3: TGTGCCAGCAGCCCGCTAGATACGAACACCGGGGAGCTGTTTTTT.

The CDR3 DNA reads as TGTGCCAGCCGGACAGTCACTAATCAGCCCCAGCATTTT. Its translation is CASRTVTNQPQHF. The chain recombines TRBV6-5 with TRBJ1-5; TRBD1 is a possible D gene (6 bases). Trimming pared 8 bases from V and 4 bases from J, leaving 12 bases between. The CDR3 runs to 13 residues. Germline CDR1 reads MNHEY; CDR2 reads SVGAGI.

This sequence joins TRBV6-5 and TRBJ1-2, with 7 positions matching TRBD1. Germline CDR1 is MNHEY and CDR2 is SVGAGI. This CDR3 comprises 13 residues. Losses at the gene ends were 4 bases for V and 8 bases for J; bases not matched to a gene: 7. Here the CDR3 DNA reads TGTGCCAGCAGTTCCGTGACAGGGCAAGGCTACACCTTC. It yields the protein CASSSVTGQGYTF.

The chain links TRBV28 to TRBJ1-2; TRBD1 agrees at 8 bases. CDR1 is MDHEN and CDR2 is SYDVKM in the germline V gene. Unmatched junction bases numbered 16, after V lost 6 bases and J lost 7 bases. The CDR3 is made up of 16 amino acids. The CDR3 loop is CASSQGLSGTGFGYTF. Here the CDR3 DNA reads TGTGCCAGCAGCCAAGGGCTATCCGGGACAGGCTTTGGCTACACCTTC.